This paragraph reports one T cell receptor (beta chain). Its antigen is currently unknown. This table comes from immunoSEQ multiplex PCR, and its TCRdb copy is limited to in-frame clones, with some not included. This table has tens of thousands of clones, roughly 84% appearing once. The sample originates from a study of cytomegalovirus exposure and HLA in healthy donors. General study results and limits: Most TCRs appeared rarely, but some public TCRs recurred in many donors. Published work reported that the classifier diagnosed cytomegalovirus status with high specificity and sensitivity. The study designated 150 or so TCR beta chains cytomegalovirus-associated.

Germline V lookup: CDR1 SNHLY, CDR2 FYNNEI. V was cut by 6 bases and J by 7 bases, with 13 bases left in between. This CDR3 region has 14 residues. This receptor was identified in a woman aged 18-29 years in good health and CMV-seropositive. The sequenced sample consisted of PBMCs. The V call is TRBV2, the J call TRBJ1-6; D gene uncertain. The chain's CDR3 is CASRRYSRNSPLHF. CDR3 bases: TGTGCCAGCAGGCGTTATTCTCGAAATTCACCCCTCCACTTT.